This entry lists 17 T cell receptor beta chains sequenced from one sample in a study of blood T cell repertoires in COVID-19. Clones were sequenced by immunoSEQ multiplex PCR, and TCRdb holds only the in-frame ones, with some missing. The sample shows roughly 290,000 clones, around 82% of them seen only once. Sequencing input: peripheral blood. Every receptor here comes from a human donor with COVID-19, enrolled during active disease. The donor label of this sample is uncertain.

V is TRBV20-1 and J is TRBJ2-3, with D maybe TRBD1 (6 bases). This CDR3 is 11 amino acids long. The germline gives CDR1 DFQATT, CDR2 SNEGSKA (reference sequence). Trimming cost V 5 bases and J 4 bases, with 7 bases left between them. The CDR3 here is CSAPGADTQYF. The DNA of the CDR3 is TGCAGTGCTCCAGGGGCAGATACGCAGTATTTT.

This chain joins TRBV28 and TRBJ1-1, with D perhaps TRBD1 (5 bases). V was clipped by 3 bases and J by 12 bases, with 14 bases between them. The CDR3 has 12 residues. Germline V gives CDR1 MDHEN, CDR2 SYDVKM. Here the CDR3 reads CASSFREGSPFF. CDR3 sequence (DNA): TGTGCCAGCAGTTTCAGGGAGGGGTCCCCTTTCTTT.

The gene calls are TRBV6-5 and TRBJ1-1; 7 bases map to TRBD1. This CDR3 has 15 residues. The V segment lost 6 bases and the J segment 3 bases; nucleotides outside the gene matches: 10. Germline loops: CDR1 MNHEY, CDR2 SVGAGI. CDR3 in amino acids: CASSPIEGAHTEAFF. The CDR3 bases are TGTGCCAGCAGCCCAATCGAGGGGGCCCACACTGAAGCTTTCTTT.

V usage is TRBV3-1 (or the pseudogene TRBV3-2) and J usage is TRBJ1-1; TRBD1 matches 7 bases. CDR1 and CDR2 from the germline V gene are LGHDT and YNNKEL (reference sequence). V shed 5 bases and J 5 bases; nucleotides not matched to a gene: 11. This CDR3 has 15 residues. The CDR3 is CASSWRTGGRTEAFF. In DNA form, the CDR3 reads TGTGCCAGCAGCTGGAGGACAGGCGGGAGGACTGAAGCTTTCTTT.

This rearrangement joins TRBV30 to TRBJ2-2; 10 nucleotides agree with TRBD1. J lost 7 bases, V lost 0 bases, and 5 bases had no gene match. The CDR3 runs 15 residues. CDR1 is GTSNPN and CDR2 is SVGIG in the germline V gene (reference sequence). As DNA, the CDR3 is TGTGCCTGGAGTGTGCCGGGACAGGGGTTCGGGGAGCTGTTTTTT. As protein: CAWSVPGQGFGELFF.

The chain links TRBV2 to TRBJ1-1; the match to TRBD1 covers 9 bases. V shed 7 bases, J shed 5 bases, and the junction held 11 bases outside the gene matches. The CDR3 runs to 15 residues. In germline, CDR1 is SNHLY, CDR2 FYNNEI. CDR3 in DNA: TGTGCCAGCAAACCGGGACAGGGACGACGGACTGAAGCTTTCTTT. Translation: CASKPGQGRRTEAFF.

V and J are TRBV7-3 and TRBJ2-2; TRBD2 aligns across 13 bases. Per the germline V gene, CDR1 is SGHTA and CDR2 is FQGTGA. The CDR3 extends over 18 amino acids. V was pared by 5 bases and J by 5 bases, with 11 bases of the junction left unmatched. The CDR3 reads CASSQLDGLAGDTGELFF. CDR3 sequence (DNA): TGTGCCAGCAGCCAACTTGATGGACTAGCGGGAGATACCGGGGAGCTGTTTTTT.

The count of this clone is one. Here the CDR3 reads CASSVSPILDTGELFF. As DNA, the CDR3 is TGTGCCAGCAGCGTTTCCCCTATCCTAGACACCGGGGAGCTGTTTTTT. This chain links TRBV9 with TRBJ2-2; D gene ambiguous. The CDR3 loop spans 16 amino acids. Per germline, CDR1 SGDLS and CDR2 YYNGEE. V gave up 2 bases and J gave up 3 bases, with 14 bases separating them.

J is TRBJ1-4 and V is TRBV6-1, with 9 bases fitting TRBD1. The J segment lost 6 bases and the V segment lost 4 bases, leaving 12 bases of the junction unmatched. Germline CDR1 and CDR2: MNHNS and SASEGT. This CDR3 is built from 17 residues. Written as DNA, the CDR3 is TGTGCCAGCAGTGCACCCCTCGACAGGGGGTGGGATGAAAAACTGTTTTTT. This encodes CASSAPLDRGWDEKLFF.

V and J are TRBV9 and TRBJ2-1; the D gene is possibly TRBD2 (6 bases). This CDR3 has 15 amino acids. Trimming took 1 base from V and 2 from J, leaving 10 bases between them. Germline CDR1 SGDLS, CDR2 YYNGEE. For the CDR3, the DNA is TGTGCCAGCAGCGTAACGGGAGTGGCCTACAATGAGCAGTTCTTC. Residues: CASSVTGVAYNEQFF. Complete variable domain (other parts from reference TRBV9 and TRBJ2-1): DSGVTQTPKHLITATGQRVTLRCSPRSGDLSVYWYQQSLDQGLQFLIQYYNGEERAKGNILERFSAQQFPDLHSELNLSSLELGDSALYFCASSVTGVAYNEQFFGPGTRLTVL.

This chain uses TRBV5-4 with TRBJ2-1, with D possibly being TRBD2 (6 bases). This CDR3 has 14 amino acids. CDR1 and CDR2 (germline): SGHNT, YYREEE (reference sequence). V was pared by 5 bases and J by 8 bases, with 17 bases between. The chain's CDR3 is CASSGGSPLYEQFF. CDR3 DNA: TGTGCCAGCAGTGGGGGGAGCCCCCTTTATGAGCAGTTCTTC.

The V and J genes are TRBV21-1 and TRBJ2-7; whether TRBD1, the table's D call, matches the DNA was not checked. TRBV21-1 is designated a pseudogene. The CDR3 covers 15 residues. The CDR3 here is CASSKAEGQTYEQYF. The CDR3, as DNA: TGTGCCAGCAGCAAAGCAGAAGGACAGACCTACGAGCAGTACTTC.

The genes are TRBV19 and TRBJ2-5; 9 bases agree with TRBD1. Germline CDR1 is LNHDA and CDR2 is SQIVND (reference sequence). The CDR3 has 16 amino acids. J gave up 1 base and V 3 bases, and 6 bases lay outside the gene matches. CDR3 nucleotides: TGTGCCAGTAGTATTACAGGGGGCCCAGGCCAAGAGACCCAGTACTTC. Residues: CASSITGGPGQETQYF.

The chain uses TRBV12-3 or TRBV12-4 and TRBJ2-6, with D perhaps TRBD1 (6 bases). This CDR3 region has 13 residues. V was trimmed by 10 bases and J by 12 bases, leaving 19 bases between them. The CDR3 DNA reads TGTGCCACCACGGACAGAGATCAATCCGTCCTGACTTTC. It is translated as CATTDRDQSVLTF.

The chain combines TRBV11-3 with TRBJ1-1; D remains unclear. With 5 bases removed from V and 0 bases from J, the gap between germline ends came to 7 bases. This CDR3 has 13 amino acids. The germline CDR1 and CDR2 sequences are SGHNT and YENEEA. CDR3 sequence: CASSADMNTEAFF. DNA for the CDR3: TGTGCCAGCAGCGCCGACATGAACACTGAAGCTTTCTTT.

The chain carries TRBV4-1 and TRBJ2-7, with 9 bases that match TRBD2. Germline loops: CDR1 MGHRA, CDR2 YSYEKL. J lost 12 bases, V lost 3 bases, and 9 bases had no gene match. The CDR3 is 13 residues long. The CDR3 nucleotides read TGCGCCAGCAGCCAGTCGGGGCGGGAGGGCCCGTACTTC. Translation gives CASSQSGREGPYF.

The V call is TRBV28, the J call TRBJ2-3, with D uncertain. The V gene lost 6 bases and the J gene lost 5 bases, with 6 bases spanning the gap. Germline V gives CDR1 MDHEN, CDR2 SYDVKM. The length of the CDR3 is 11 residues. CDR3 region: CASRYIDTQYF. The CDR3 region has the DNA TGTGCCAGCAGGTATATAGATACGCAGTATTTT. Looking up the rest from reference TRBV28 and TRBJ2-3 gives the full variable domain: DVKVTQSSRYLVKRTGEKVFLECVQDMDHENMFWYRQDPGLGLRLIYFSYDVKMKEKGDIPEGYSVSREKKERFSLILESASTNQTSMYLCASRYIDTQYFGPGTRLTVL.